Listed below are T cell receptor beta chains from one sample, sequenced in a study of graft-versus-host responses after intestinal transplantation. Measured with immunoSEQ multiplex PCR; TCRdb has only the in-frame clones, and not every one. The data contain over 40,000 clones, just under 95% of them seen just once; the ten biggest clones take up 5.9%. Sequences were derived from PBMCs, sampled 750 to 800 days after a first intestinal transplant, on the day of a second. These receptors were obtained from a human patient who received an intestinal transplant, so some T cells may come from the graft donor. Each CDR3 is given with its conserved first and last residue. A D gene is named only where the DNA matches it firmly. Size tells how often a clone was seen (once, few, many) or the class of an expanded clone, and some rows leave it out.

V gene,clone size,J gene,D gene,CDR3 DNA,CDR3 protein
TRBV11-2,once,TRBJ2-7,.,TGTGCCAGCAGCTTAGGGGTCTACGAGCAGTACTTC,CASSLGVYEQYF
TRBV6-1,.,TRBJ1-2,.,TGTGCCAGCAGTGTGGGGCAGAGCTATGGCTACACCTTC,CASSVGQSYGYTF
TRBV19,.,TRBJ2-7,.,TGTGCCAGCCGGGGGTATGATACCTACGAGCAGTACTTC,CASRGYDTYEQYF
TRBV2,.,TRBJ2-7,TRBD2,TGTGCCAGCGGGGTTAGCGGGAGGGCCGTCGGCGAGCAGTACTTC,CASGVSGRAVGEQYF
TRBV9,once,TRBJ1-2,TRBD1,TGTGCCAGCAGCGTAGTGGCAGGGGGATACCCCTATGGCTACACCTTC,CASSVVAGGYPYGYTF
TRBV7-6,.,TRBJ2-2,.,TGTGCCAGCAGCGGAACAGGGGCGGGATTTAACACCGGGGAGCTGTTTTTT,CASSGTGAGFNTGELFF
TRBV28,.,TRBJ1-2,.,TGTGCCAGCAGCCGGGGGCCCCAGTATGGCTACACCTTC,CASSRGPQYGYTF
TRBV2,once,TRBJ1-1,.,TGTGCCAGCAGTGAATCGGCAGGCGACACTGAAGCTTTCTTT,CASSESAGDTEAFF
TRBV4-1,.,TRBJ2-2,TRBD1,TGCGCCAGCAGACCGGGACAGGGGGCTAGCGGGGAGCTGTTTTTT,CASRPGQGASGELFF
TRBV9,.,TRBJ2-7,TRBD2,TGTGCCAGCAGCGTTTCTAGCGGGCCCTACGAGCAGTACTTC,CASSVSSGPYEQYF
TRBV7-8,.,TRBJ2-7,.,TGTGCCAGCAGCCTTAGTCGCATTCCCTACGAGCAGTACTTC,CASSLSRIPYEQYF
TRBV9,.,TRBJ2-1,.,TGTGCCAGCAGCGTGGGCCTTATAAATGAGCAGTTCTTC,CASSVGLINEQFF
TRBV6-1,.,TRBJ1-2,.,TGTGCCAGCAGTGAAGAAGACAGTACCCTTCTCGGCTACACCTTC,CASSEEDSTLLGYTF
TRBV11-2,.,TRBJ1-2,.,TGTGCCAGCAGCCCCCAGGCGGGGAATGGCTACACCTTC,CASSPQAGNGYTF
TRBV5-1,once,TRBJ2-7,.,TGCGCCAGCAGCTTGGACAGGGCCTACGAGCAGTACTTC,CASSLDRAYEQYF
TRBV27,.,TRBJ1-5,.,TGTGCCAGCAGTCCTCCCTTAGGTGGGCCCCAGCATTTT,CASSPPLGGPQHF
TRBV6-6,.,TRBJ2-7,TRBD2,TGTGCCAGCAGTTACTCGGCTCGGGGGGTCGAGCAGTACTTC,CASSYSARGVEQYF
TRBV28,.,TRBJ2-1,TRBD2,TGTGCCAGCAGCGCTCAAGGACTAGCTCAAAATGAGCAGTTCTTC,CASSAQGLAQNEQFF
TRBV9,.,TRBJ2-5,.,TGTGCCAGCAGCGTAGCGGTTGGAGAGACCCAGTACTTC,CASSVAVGETQYF
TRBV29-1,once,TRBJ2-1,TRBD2,TGCAGCTTCGGGGGGGGCCATGAGCAGTTCTTC,CSFGGGHEQFF
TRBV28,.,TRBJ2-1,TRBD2,TGTGCCAGCAGTTTATTCGACACCTCGACTAGCGGAGACAATGAGCAGTTCTTC,CASSLFDTSTSGDNEQFF
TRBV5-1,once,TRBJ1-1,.,TGCGCCAGCAGCTGGGCCTCAAGCAACACTGAAGCTTTCTTT,CASSWASSNTEAFF
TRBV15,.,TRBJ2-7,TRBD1,TGTGCCACCCGCCGGGCGGACAGGGAAATCTACGAGCAGTACTTC,CATRRADREIYEQYF
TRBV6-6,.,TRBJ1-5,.,TGTGCCAGCAGTACTCGGCTAGCTCAGCCCCAGCATTTT,CASSTRLAQPQHF
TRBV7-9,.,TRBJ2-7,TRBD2,TGTGCCAGCAGCTTAGCGGTAGCGGGGCCCTCCTACGAGCAGTACTTC,CASSLAVAGPSYEQYF
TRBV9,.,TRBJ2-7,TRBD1,TGTGCCAGCAGCGAGGGGGCAGTGAGCTACGAGCAGTACTTC,CASSEGAVSYEQYF
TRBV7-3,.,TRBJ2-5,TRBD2,TGTGCCAGCAGCTTAGGGACTAGCGGGGCCCGGGAGACCCAGTACTTC,CASSLGTSGARETQYF
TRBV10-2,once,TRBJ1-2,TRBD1,TGCGCCAGCTCGGGGGACAGATATTCTAACTATGGCTACACCTTC,CASSGDRYSNYGYTF
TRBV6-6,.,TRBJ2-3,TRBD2,TGTGCCAGCAGTTACGCGATGGGGGGGGCAGATACGCAGTATTTT,CASSYAMGGADTQYF
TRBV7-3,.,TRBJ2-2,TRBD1,TGTGCCAGCAGCTCCCAGGGGGTGAAAACCGGGGAGCTGTTTTTT,CASSSQGVKTGELFF
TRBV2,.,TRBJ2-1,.,TGTGCCAGCAGTGAACCCAGGGGAAGCTACAATGAGCAGTTCTTC,CASSEPRGSYNEQFF
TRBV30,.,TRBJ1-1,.,TGTGCCTGGAGTTATAGGGAGAACACTGAAGCTTTCTTT,CAWSYRENTEAFF
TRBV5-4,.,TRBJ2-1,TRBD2,TGTGCCAGCAGCCCCTCGGGGACTAGCGGGAGTACGGATGAGCAGTTCTTC,CASSPSGTSGSTDEQFF
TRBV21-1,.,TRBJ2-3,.,TGTGCCAGCTCACTGACAGAGCCCACAGATACGCAGTATTTT,CASSLTEPTDTQYF
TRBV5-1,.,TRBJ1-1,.,TGCGCCAGCAGCTTTACAGACAACACTGAAGCTTTCTTT,CASSFTDNTEAFF
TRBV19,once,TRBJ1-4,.,TGTGCCAGTAGTATCACCGGGATTCAAGAAGGAAAACTGTTTTTT,CASSITGIQEGKLFF
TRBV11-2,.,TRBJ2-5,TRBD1,TGTGCCAGCAGCCCAGATAGGGGGCGAATCCAGTACTTC,CASSPDRGRIQYF
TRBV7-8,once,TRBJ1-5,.,TGTGCCAGCAGTAACGAAGGCGGTTATAGCAATCAGCCCCAGCATTTT,CASSNEGGYSNQPQHF